This entry lists 18 T cell receptor beta chains sequenced from one sample in a study of blood T cell repertoires in COVID-19. Generated by immunoSEQ multiplex PCR, the TCRdb table keeps only in-frame clones and is missing some. In the table there are 40,000 or so clones, 80% to 90% of which are singletons. Sequenced material: peripheral blood. All receptors come from a man aged 30 to 39 with active or convalescent COVID-19.

J is TRBJ1-1 and V is TRBV18; D might be TRBD1 (6 bases). There are 16 residues in the CDR3. In germline, CDR1 is KGHSH, CDR2 LQKENI. Between the trimmed V and J ends, which lost 2 bases and 1 base, there was a span of 14 bases. The CDR3 sequence: CASSPSRTAKNTEAFF. As DNA, the CDR3 is TGTGCCAGCTCACCAAGCCGGACAGCTAAGAACACTGAAGCTTTCTTT.

In its sample, this clone was seen a few times. This chain links TRBV6-5 with TRBJ2-1, with a possible D match to TRBD1 (6 bases). V lost 0 bases and J 0 bases, leaving 9 bases between the germline ends. Germline V lookup: CDR1 MNHEY, CDR2 SVGAGI. The CDR3 is made up of 16 amino acids. The CDR3 DNA reads as TGTGCCAGCAGTTACTCGCAGGGGAGCTCCTACAATGAGCAGTTCTTC. Translating gives CASSYSQGSSYNEQFF.

The V gene is TRBV3-1 (or the pseudogene TRBV3-2), the J gene TRBJ2-3; TRBD2 agrees at 10 bases. The CDR3 has 14 amino acids. Germline values: CDR1 LGHDT, CDR2 YNNKEL (reference sequence). The V gene end was trimmed by 4 bases and the J gene end by 4 bases; junction bases not matched to a gene: 2. CDR3 sequence (DNA): TGTGCCAGCAGCCTGAGCGGGAGGGCAGATACGCAGTATTTT. Translated: CASSLSGRADTQYF.

This chain connects TRBV18 to TRBJ2-7; possibly TRBD1 for D (5 bases). Germline V gives CDR1 KGHSH, CDR2 LQKENI. The V gene lost 2 bases and the J gene lost 3 bases, with 11 bases spanning the gap. The CDR3 has 14 residues. The CDR3 region has the DNA TGTGCCAGCTCACCAAGGGGAATGAGCTACGAGCAGTACTTC. Translated, it gives CASSPRGMSYEQYF.

V usage is TRBV19 and J usage is TRBJ1-3; 11 bases fit TRBD1. V shed 9 bases, J shed 3 bases, and the junction held 7 bases outside the gene matches. Germline CDR1 is LNHDA and CDR2 is SQIVND (reference sequence). The CDR3 runs to 15 residues. CDR3 residues: CASGGTGGLGNTIYF. The CDR3 coding sequence is TGTGCCAGCGGGGGGACAGGGGGACTTGGAAACACCATATATTTT.

The chain combines TRBV19 with TRBJ2-1; 10 bases agree with TRBD2. Germline V gives CDR1 LNHDA, CDR2 SQIVND (reference sequence). V dropped 5 bases and J dropped 7; count of bases not matched to a gene: 2. The CDR3 is 13 amino acids. Here the CDR3 reads CASSVTSGNEQFF. The CDR3 DNA is TGTGCCAGTAGTGTGACTAGCGGGAATGAGCAGTTCTTC.

The chain joins TRBV11-3 to TRBJ2-3; 8 nucleotides agree with TRBD2. The CDR3 runs to 13 residues. Germline V gene lookup returns CDR1 SGHNT and CDR2 YENEEA. The J segment lost 0 bases and the V segment lost 8 bases, leaving 1 base of the junction unmatched. The CDR3 loop is CASSSGSTDTQYF. CDR3 nucleotide sequence: TGTGCCAGCTCTAGCGGGAGCACAGATACGCAGTATTTT.

Comments on this clone: The junction differs from germline at one of its ends, possibly a read error. The chain couples TRBV3-1 (or the pseudogene TRBV3-2) to TRBJ2-3; D gene ambiguous. Germline CDR1 LGHDT, CDR2 YNNKEL (reference sequence). The CDR3 is 15 amino acids. CDR3 sequence reads: CASSPSGLSTNTQYF. The CDR3 region has the DNA TGTGCCAGCAGCCCCTCAGGTCTAAGCACAAATACGCAGTATTTT.

This clone was found once. The chain combines TRBV2 with TRBJ1-1; the match to TRBD1 covers 7 bases. Trimming took 7 bases from V and 4 from J; bases not matched to a gene: 6. The CDR3 loop spans 13 amino acids. Germline V gene lookup returns CDR1 SNHLY and CDR2 FYNNEI. CDR3 DNA: TGTGCCAGCACTGGTCAGGGGGTCACTGAAGCTTTCTTT. Translation gives CASTGQGVTEAFF.

The chain carries TRBV7-9 and TRBJ1-2, with TRBD1 as a possible D gene (6 bases). The CDR3 is 14 amino acids. V shed 4 bases and J shed 8 bases, with 17 bases lying between them. CDR1 is SEHNR, CDR2 FQNEAQ, per germline (reference sequence). CDR3 coding DNA: TGTGCCAGCAGCTATCCAGGACAGACGATGGGCTACACCTTC. Its translation: CASSYPGQTMGYTF.

This clone has only a few counts. The chain's CDR3 is CASSRATANQPQHF. The CDR3, as DNA: TGTGCCAGTAGTAGGGCTACAGCTAATCAGCCCCAGCATTTT. V and J are TRBV19 and TRBJ1-5, with D unresolved. Germline V gene sequence: CDR1 LNHDA, CDR2 SQIVND (reference sequence). V lost 4 bases to trimming and J lost 4 bases, with 11 bases between them. This CDR3 has 14 residues.

The J gene is TRBJ1-5, the V gene TRBV19; D may be TRBD1 (6 bases). This CDR3 region has 14 residues. The germline gives CDR1 LNHDA, CDR2 SQIVND (reference sequence). V dropped 10 bases and J dropped 7 bases, with 20 bases sitting between them. Written as DNA, the CDR3 is TGTGCCACTCTGTCGGGGGGGGCGAGCCAGCCCCAGCATTTT. This gives the protein CATLSGGASQPQHF.

CDR3 amino acids: CASNPRGRGYGYTF. In nucleotides, the CDR3 is TGTGCCAGCAACCCCAGGGGGCGCGGGTATGGCTACACCTTC. This sequence joins TRBV6-5 and TRBJ1-2; 8 nucleotides align to TRBD1. J gave up 5 bases and V 7 bases, and 9 bases lay outside the gene matches. Germline CDR1 is MNHEY and CDR2 is SVGAGI. The CDR3 sequence is 14 residues long.

The chain links TRBV5-1 to TRBJ1-2, with D possibly TRBD1 on 6 matching bases. Germline V CDR1 and CDR2: SGHRS, YFSETQ. CDR3 length: 11 amino acids. The CDR3 DNA reads TGCGTCCTTTGGGCGGGGGCTGGCTACACCTTC. Translating it yields CVLWAGAGYTF.

The V gene is TRBV6-6, the J gene TRBJ2-7; a weak D match, TRBD1 (6 bases). V lost 7 bases and J 0 bases, leaving 13 bases between the germline ends. The germline V gene encodes CDR1 MNHNY and CDR2 SVGAGI (reference sequence). The CDR3 is 14 residues long. The CDR3 is CASNREISSYEQYF. In DNA, the CDR3 is TGTGCCAGCAACAGGGAAATTAGCTCCTACGAGCAGTACTTC.

The V and J genes are TRBV6-4 and TRBJ2-3; the match to TRBD2 covers 7 bases. The CDR3 runs 15 residues. Germline V CDR1 and CDR2: MRHNA, SNTAGT. With V trimmed by 2 bases and J by 4 bases, 6 bases remained unmatched. The CDR3 here is CASSDGQGGPDTQYF. As DNA, the CDR3 is TGTGCCAGCAGTGACGGTCAGGGAGGGCCAGATACGCAGTATTTT.

As DNA, the CDR3 is TGTGCCAGCAGCCCGGGGGTGAGCTCCTACGAGCAGTACTTC. Amino acid sequence: CASSPGVSSYEQYF. This rearrangement joins TRBV27 to TRBJ2-7; the D gene is possibly TRBD2 (6 bases). Deletions cut 6 bases from V and 0 bases from J, with 12 bases between. This CDR3 has 14 amino acids. The V gene's germline CDR1 is MNHEY and CDR2 SMNVEV (reference sequence).

This chain connects TRBV3-1 (or the pseudogene TRBV3-2) to TRBJ1-2; 7 bases align to TRBD1. The germline CDR1 and CDR2 sequences are LGHDT and YNNKEL (reference sequence). This CDR3 spans 14 amino acids. V shed 5 bases, J shed 1 base, and the junction held 4 bases outside the gene matches. In DNA form, the CDR3 reads TGTGCCAGCAGCGCCAGGGGGATTAACTATGGCTACACCTTC. Translation gives CASSARGINYGYTF.